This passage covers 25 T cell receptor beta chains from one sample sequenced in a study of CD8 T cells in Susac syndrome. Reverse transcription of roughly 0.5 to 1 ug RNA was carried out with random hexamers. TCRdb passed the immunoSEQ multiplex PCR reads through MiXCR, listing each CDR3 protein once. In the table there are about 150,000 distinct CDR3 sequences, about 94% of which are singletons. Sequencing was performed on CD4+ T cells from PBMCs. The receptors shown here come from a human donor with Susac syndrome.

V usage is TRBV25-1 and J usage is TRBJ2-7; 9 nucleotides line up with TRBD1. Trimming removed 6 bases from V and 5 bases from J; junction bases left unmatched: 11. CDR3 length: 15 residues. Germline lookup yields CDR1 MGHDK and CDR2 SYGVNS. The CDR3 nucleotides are TGTGCCAGCAGGGAGACAGGGGGAGGAGGGAACGAGCAGTACTTC. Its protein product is CASRETGGGGNEQYF.

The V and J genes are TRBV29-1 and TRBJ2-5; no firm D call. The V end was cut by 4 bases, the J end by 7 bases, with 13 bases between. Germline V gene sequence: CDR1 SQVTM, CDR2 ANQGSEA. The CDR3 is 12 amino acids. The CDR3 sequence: CSVGSNTMTQYF. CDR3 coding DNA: TGCAGCGTTGGTTCCAACACCATGACCCAGTACTTC.

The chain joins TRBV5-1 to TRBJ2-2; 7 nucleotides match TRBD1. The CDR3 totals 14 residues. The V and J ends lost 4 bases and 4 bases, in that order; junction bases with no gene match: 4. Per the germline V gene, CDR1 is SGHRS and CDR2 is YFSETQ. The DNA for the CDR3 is TGCGCCAGCAGCCTTACAGGGGTCACCGGGGAGCTGTTTTTT. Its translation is CASSLTGVTGELFF.

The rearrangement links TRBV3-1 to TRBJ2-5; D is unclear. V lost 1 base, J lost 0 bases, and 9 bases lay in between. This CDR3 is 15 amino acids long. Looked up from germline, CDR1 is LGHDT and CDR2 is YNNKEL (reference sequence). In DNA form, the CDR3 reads TGTGCCAGCAGCCAAGGACTCACAGACCAAGAGACCCAGTACTTC. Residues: CASSQGLTDQETQYF.

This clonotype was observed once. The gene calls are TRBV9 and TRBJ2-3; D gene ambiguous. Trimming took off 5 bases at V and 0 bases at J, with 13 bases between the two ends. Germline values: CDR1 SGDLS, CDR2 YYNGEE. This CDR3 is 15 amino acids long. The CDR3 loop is CASSQRPGSTDTQYF. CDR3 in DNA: TGTGCCAGCAGTCAGAGGCCCGGTAGCACAGATACGCAGTATTTT.

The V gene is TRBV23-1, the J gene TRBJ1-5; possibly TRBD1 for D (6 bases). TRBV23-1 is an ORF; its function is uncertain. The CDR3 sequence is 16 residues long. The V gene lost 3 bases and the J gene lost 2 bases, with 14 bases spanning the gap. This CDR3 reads CASSQTTGRGNQPQHF. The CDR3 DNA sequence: TGCGCCAGCAGTCAGACTACAGGGCGAGGCAATCAGCCCCAGCATTTT.

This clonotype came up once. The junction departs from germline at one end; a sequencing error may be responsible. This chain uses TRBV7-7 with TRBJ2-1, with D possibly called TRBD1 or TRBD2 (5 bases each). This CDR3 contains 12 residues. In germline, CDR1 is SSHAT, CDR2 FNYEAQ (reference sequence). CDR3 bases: TGTGCTAGCAGCTCCGATTTTGGGGGGCAGTTCTTC. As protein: CASSSDFGGQFF.

The CDR3 nucleotides read TGCAGCGGACAGGGGGCGAACTATGGCTACACCTTC. Amino acid sequence: CSGQGANYGYTF. The V call is TRBV29-1, the J call TRBJ1-2; 10 nucleotides line up with TRBD1. Per germline, CDR1 SQVTM and CDR2 ANQGSEA. The CDR3 has 12 amino acids. Trimming removed 7 bases from V and 2 bases from J; junction bases left unmatched: 1.

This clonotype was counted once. CDR3 loop: CASSEWGGQTDYEQYF. In nucleotides, the CDR3 is TGTGCCAGCAGTGAATGGGGGGGGCAGACGGACTACGAGCAGTACTTC. This chain uses TRBV25-1 with TRBJ2-7; TRBD2 might be the D (7 bases). This CDR3 has 16 residues. Trimming left V 1 base short and J 3 bases short, with 16 bases between. Per the germline V gene, CDR1 is MGHDK and CDR2 is SYGVNS.

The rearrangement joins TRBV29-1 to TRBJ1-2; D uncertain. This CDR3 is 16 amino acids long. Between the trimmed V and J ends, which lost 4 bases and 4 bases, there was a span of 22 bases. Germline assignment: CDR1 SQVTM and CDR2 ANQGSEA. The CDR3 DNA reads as TGCAGCGTTGGAATGGGCCTCCGGGTGGCGACCTATGGCTACACCTTC. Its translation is CSVGMGLRVATYGYTF.

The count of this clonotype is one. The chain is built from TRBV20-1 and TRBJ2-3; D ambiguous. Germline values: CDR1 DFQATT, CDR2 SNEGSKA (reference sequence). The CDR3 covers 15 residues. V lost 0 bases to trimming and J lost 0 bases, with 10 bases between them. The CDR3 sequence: CSARDPGRSTDTQYF. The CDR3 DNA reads TGCAGTGCTAGAGACCCCGGCAGGAGCACAGATACGCAGTATTTT.

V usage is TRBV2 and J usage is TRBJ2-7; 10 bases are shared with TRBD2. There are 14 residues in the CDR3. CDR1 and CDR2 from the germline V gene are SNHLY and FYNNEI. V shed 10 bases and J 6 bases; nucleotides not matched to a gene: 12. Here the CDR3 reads CATTATQREGEQYF. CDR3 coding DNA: TGTGCCACCACGGCCACCCAGCGGGAGGGCGAGCAGTACTTC.

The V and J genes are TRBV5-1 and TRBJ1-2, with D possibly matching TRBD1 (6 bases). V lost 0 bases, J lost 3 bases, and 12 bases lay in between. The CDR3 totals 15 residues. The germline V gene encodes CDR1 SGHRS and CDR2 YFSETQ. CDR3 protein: CASSLVAGADYGYTF. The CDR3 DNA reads TGCGCCAGCAGCTTGGTGGCGGGGGCGGACTATGGCTACACCTTC.

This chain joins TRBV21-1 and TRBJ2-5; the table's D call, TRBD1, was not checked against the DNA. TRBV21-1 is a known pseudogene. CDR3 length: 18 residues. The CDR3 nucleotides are TGTGCCAGCAGCAATGCCAGGGGGCGACGGAGGTCAGAGGAGACCCAGTACTTC. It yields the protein CASSNARGRRRSEETQYF.

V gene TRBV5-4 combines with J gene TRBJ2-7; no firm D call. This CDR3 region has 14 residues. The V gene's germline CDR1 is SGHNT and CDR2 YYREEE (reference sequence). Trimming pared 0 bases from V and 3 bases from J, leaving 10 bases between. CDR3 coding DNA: TGTGCCAGCAGCTTGGAGGGTGGGTTCTACGAGCAGTACTTC. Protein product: CASSLEGGFYEQYF.

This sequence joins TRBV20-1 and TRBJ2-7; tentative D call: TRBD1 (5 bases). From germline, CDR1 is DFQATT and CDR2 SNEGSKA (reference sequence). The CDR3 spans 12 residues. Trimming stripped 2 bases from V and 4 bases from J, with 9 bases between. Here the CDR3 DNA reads TGCAGTGCTAGACCTGCAGGGTACGAGCAGTACTTC. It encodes CSARPAGYEQYF.

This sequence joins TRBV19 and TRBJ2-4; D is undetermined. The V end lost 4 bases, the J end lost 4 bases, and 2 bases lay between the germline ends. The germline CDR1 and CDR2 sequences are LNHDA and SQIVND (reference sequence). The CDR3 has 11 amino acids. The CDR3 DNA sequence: TGTGCCAGTAGTAAGAAAAACATTCAGTACTTC. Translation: CASSKKNIQYF. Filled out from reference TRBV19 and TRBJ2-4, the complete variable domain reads DGGITQSPKYLFRKEGQNVTLSCEQNLNHDAMYWYRQDPGQGLRLIYYSQIVNDFQKGDIAEGYSVSREKKESFPLTVTSAQKNPTAFYLCASSKKNIQYFGAGTRLSVL.

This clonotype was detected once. Here the CDR3 reads CASSRSGGAETQYF. DNA for the CDR3: TGTGCCAGCAGCCGATCCGGGGGGGCGGAGACCCAGTACTTC. The V and J genes are TRBV7-2 and TRBJ2-5, with 8 bases matching TRBD2. CDR3 size: 14 residues. Germline assignment: CDR1 SGHTA and CDR2 FQGNSA. V shed 5 bases and J 5 bases; nucleotides not matched to a gene: 7.

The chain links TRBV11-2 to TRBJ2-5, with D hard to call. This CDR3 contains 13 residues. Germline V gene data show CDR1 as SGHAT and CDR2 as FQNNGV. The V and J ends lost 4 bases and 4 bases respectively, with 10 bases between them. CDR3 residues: CASSSHGGETQYF. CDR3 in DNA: TGTGCCAGCAGCTCCCATGGCGGAGAGACCCAGTACTTC.

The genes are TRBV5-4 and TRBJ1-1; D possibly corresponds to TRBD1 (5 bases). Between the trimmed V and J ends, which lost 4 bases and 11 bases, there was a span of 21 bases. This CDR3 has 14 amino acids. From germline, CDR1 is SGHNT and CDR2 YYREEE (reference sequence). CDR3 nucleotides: TGTGCCAGCAGCGGCTCAATACACAGGAGCGAGGCTTTCTTT. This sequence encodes CASSGSIHRSEAFF. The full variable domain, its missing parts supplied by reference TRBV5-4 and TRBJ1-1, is ETGVTQSPTHLIKTRGQQVTLRCSSQSGHNTVSWYQQALGQGPQFIFQYYREEENGRGNFPPRFSGLQFPNYSSELNVNALELDDSALYLCASSGSIHRSEAFFGQGTRLTVV.

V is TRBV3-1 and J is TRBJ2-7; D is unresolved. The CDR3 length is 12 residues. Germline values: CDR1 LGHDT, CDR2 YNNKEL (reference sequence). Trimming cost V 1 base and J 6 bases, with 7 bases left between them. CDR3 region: CASSQAGGEQYF. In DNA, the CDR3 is TGTGCCAGCAGCCAAGCGGGTGGCGAGCAGTACTTC.

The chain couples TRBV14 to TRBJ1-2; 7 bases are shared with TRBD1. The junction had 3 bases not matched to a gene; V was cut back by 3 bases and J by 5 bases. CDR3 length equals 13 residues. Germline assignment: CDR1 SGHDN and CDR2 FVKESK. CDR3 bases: TGTGCCAGCAGCCAGACAGGGTTGTATGGCTACACCTTC. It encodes CASSQTGLYGYTF.

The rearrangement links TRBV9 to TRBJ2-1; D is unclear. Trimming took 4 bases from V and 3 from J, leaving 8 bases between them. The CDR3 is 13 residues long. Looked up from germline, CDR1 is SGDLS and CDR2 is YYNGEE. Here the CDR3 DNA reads TGTGCCAGCAGCAGGGTTGGCTACAATGAGCAGTTCTTC. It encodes CASSRVGYNEQFF.

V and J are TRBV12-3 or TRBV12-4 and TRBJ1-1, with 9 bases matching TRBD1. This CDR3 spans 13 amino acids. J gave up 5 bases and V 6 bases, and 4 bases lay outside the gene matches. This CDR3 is CASRTGQGTEAFF. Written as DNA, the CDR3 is TGTGCCAGCAGGACGGGACAGGGAACTGAAGCTTTCTTT.

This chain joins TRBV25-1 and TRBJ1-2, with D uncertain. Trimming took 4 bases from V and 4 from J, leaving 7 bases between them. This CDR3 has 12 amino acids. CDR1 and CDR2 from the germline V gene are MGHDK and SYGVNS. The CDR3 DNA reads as TGTGCCAGCAGTGTGGGGTCCTATGGCTACACCTTC. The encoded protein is CASSVGSYGYTF.